A single sample is the source of the 21 T cell receptor beta chains below, sequenced in a study of monozygotic twins with inflammatory bowel disease. TCRdb re-analyzed the 5' RACE reads; it lists each CDR3 protein once, without DNA. This repertoire includes approximately 160,000 distinct CDR3 sequences. Sequencing used blood. These receptors all stem from a human donor with ulcerative colitis or Crohn's disease, or a healthy co-twin of an affected twin (not recorded which).

The chain recombines TRBV20-1 with TRBJ2-5; the D call of TRBD2 rests on TCRdb alone, since no DNA is present to check it. The CDR3 totals 13 residues. The germline CDR1 and CDR2 sequences are DFQATT and SNEGSKA (reference sequence). CDR3 protein: CSAARRGGKTQYF.

The chain uses TRBV27 and TRBJ1-5; TCRdb designates TRBD1, a call that cannot be tested without DNA. The length of the CDR3 is 15 residues. The germline V gene encodes CDR1 MNHEY and CDR2 SMNVEV (reference sequence). CDR3 sequence: CASSLRGESNQPQHF.

The rearrangement joins TRBV20-1 to TRBJ1-5; TCRdb's assignment of TRBD1 cannot be checked, as there is no DNA. This CDR3 is built from 15 residues. Germline lookup yields CDR1 DFQATT and CDR2 SNEGSKA (reference sequence). The CDR3 here is CSAPRGGGSNQPQHF.

The chain joins TRBV30 to TRBJ1-2; the D gene TCRdb calls, TRBD1, cannot be checked with no DNA. CDR3 length equals 16 residues. Looked up from germline, CDR1 is GTSNPN and CDR2 is SVGIG (reference sequence). Here the CDR3 reads CAWSGKGTGDNYGYTF. Full variable domain (remainder filled in from reference TRBV30 and TRBJ1-2): SQTIHQWPATLVQPVGSPLSLECTVEGTSNPNLYWYRQAAGRGLQLLFYSVGIGQISSEVPQNLSASRPQDRQFILSSKKLLLSDSGFYLCAWSGKGTGDNYGYTFGSGTRLTVV.

The CDR3 sequence: CAISEPGVGTGELFF. This chain connects TRBV10-3 to TRBJ2-2; the TCRdb D gene call, TRBD1, has no DNA to confirm it. CDR3 length: 15 residues. Per the germline V gene, CDR1 is ENHRY and CDR2 is SYGVKD.

The chain is built from TRBV5-4 and TRBJ1-2; without DNA, the TCRdb call of TRBD1 cannot be checked. Germline V gives CDR1 SGHNT, CDR2 YYREEE (reference sequence). The CDR3 consists of 15 residues. The CDR3 here is CASSPRGTGTYGYTF.

The J gene is TRBJ2-1, the V gene TRBV30; TCRdb's D call of TRBD1 is untestable without DNA. Germline V CDR1 and CDR2: GTSNPN, SVGIG (reference sequence). This CDR3 region has 13 residues. The CDR3 sequence: CAWERGYYNEQFF.

The J gene is TRBJ1-6, the V gene TRBV27. CDR1 and CDR2 (germline): MNHEY, SMNVEV (reference sequence). This CDR3 is built from 15 residues. The CDR3 sequence: CASRDDSAYNSPLHF.

The genes are TRBV7-9 and TRBJ1-4. There are 13 residues in the CDR3. Germline V CDR1 and CDR2: SEHNR, FQNEAQ (reference sequence). The CDR3 region is CASSPATEEKLFF.

The V and J genes are TRBV6-2 or TRBV6-3 and TRBJ2-3; the D gene TCRdb calls, TRBD2, cannot be checked with no DNA. The CDR3 is 17 residues long. Germline V gives CDR1 MNHEY, CDR2 SVGEGT. The CDR3 loop reads CASSYSTSGVPTDTQYF.

The rearrangement joins TRBV7-7 to TRBJ2-5; no DNA is available, so the TRBD2 call from TCRdb remains unchecked. Germline values: CDR1 SSHAT, CDR2 FNYEAQ (reference sequence). The CDR3 totals 14 residues. The CDR3 protein is CASSLPGRAETQYF.

The chain joins TRBV24-1 to TRBJ2-1; TCRdb's D call, TRBD2, is unchecked because there is no DNA. The V gene's germline CDR1 is KGHDR and CDR2 SFDVKD. The CDR3 is 14 residues long. CDR3 in amino acids: CATSTSGINNEQFF.

This chain uses TRBV4-3 with TRBJ2-1. Per the germline V gene, CDR1 is LGHNA and CDR2 is YSLEER. This CDR3 is built from 16 residues. The CDR3 region is CASSQEDRVWYNEQFF.

V and J are TRBV27 and TRBJ1-3; TCRdb gives TRBD1 as the D gene, but with no DNA this cannot be confirmed. The CDR3 consists of 11 residues. Per the germline V gene, CDR1 is MNHEY and CDR2 is SMNVEV (reference sequence). CDR3 amino acids: CATPGGNTIYF.

The chain combines TRBV7-2 with TRBJ2-7; TCRdb selects TRBD2, and the lack of DNA leaves this call unchecked. The V gene's germline CDR1 is SGHTA and CDR2 FQGNSA. The CDR3 has 15 amino acids. CDR3 loop: CASSSSPSGRGEQYF.

The rearrangement links TRBV10-3 to TRBJ2-5; TCRdb reports TRBD2, a call that lacks DNA to check it against. From germline, CDR1 is ENHRY and CDR2 SYGVKD. There are 14 residues in the CDR3. The CDR3 loop reads CAISPTSGRETQYF.

The chain combines TRBV28 with TRBJ2-3; lacking DNA, the TRBD2 call made by TCRdb goes unchecked. CDR3 length: 18 residues. CDR1 is MDHEN and CDR2 is SYDVKM in the germline V gene. CDR3 in amino acids: CASSLDPRTSGSQDTQYF.

V usage is TRBV5-1 and J usage is TRBJ1-2; the D call from TCRdb, TRBD1, cannot be confirmed without DNA. Germline loops: CDR1 SGHRS, CDR2 YFSETQ. CDR3 length equals 14 residues. CDR3 protein: CASSPEGAGEGYTF. Combining the CDR3 with reference TRBV5-1 and TRBJ1-2 gives the whole variable domain KAGVTQTPRYLIKTRGQQVTLSCSPISGHRSVSWYQQTPGQGLQFLFEYFSETQRNKGNFPGRFSGRQFSNSRSEMNVSTLELGDSALYLCASSPEGAGEGYTFGSGTRLTVV.

The V gene is TRBV7-9, the J gene TRBJ1-1; TCRdb's D gene call, TRBD1, goes unchecked for lack of DNA. Germline V CDR1 and CDR2: SEHNR, FQNEAQ (reference sequence). The CDR3 has 15 amino acids. CDR3 in amino acids: CASCMQQGKNTEAFF. Together with reference TRBV7-9 and TRBJ1-1, the CDR3 gives the full variable domain: DTGVSQNPRHKITKRGQNVTFRCDPISEHNRLYWYRQTLGQGPEFLTYFQNEAQLEKSRLLSDRFSAERPKGSFSTLEIQRTEQGDSAMYLCASCMQQGKNTEAFFGQGTRLTVV.

The chain carries TRBV11-2 and TRBJ2-1; TCRdb reports TRBD2, a call that lacks DNA to check it against. This CDR3 spans 20 amino acids. The germline V gene has CDR1 SGHAT and CDR2 FQNNGV. CDR3 amino acids: CASSLWPAGDSIGGMDEQFF.

The rearrangement uses TRBV7-2 and TRBJ1-1. CDR3 size: 15 residues. Germline lookup yields CDR1 SGHTA and CDR2 FQGNSA. Here the CDR3 reads CASSFQGRGDTEAFF.